This T cell receptor (beta chain) was identified during a study of T cells in Graves' hyperthyroidism and ophthalmopathy. Study-level results: Most thyroid clonotypes that were expanded above 0.001 also turned up in blood.

Template material for amplifying TCR beta CDR3 regions consisted of RNA transcripts. When the TCR CDR3 underwent first-round RT-PCR, the HTBI primer set was used. TCRdb fed the multiplex PCR reads into MiXCR, producing one record per CDR3 protein. This table holds around 370,000 distinct CDR3 sequences, around 20% found once. CDR3 length: 19 residues. V trimming: 4 bases; J trimming: 10 bases; junction bases outside the gene matches: 25. The germline gives CDR1 MNHGY, CDR2 SAAAGT. Isolation of PBMCs was performed on around 9.7 ml fresh peripheral blood. In its sample, this clonotype was seen many times. No antigen is known for it.

Sequences were obtained from blood. The rearrangement uses TRBV6-8 and TRBJ2-1; 7 nucleotides line up with TRBD2. This clonotype originated in a man between 18 and 29 years old with Graves' ophthalmopathy. CDR3 sequence: CASSWGLSRSSAGPREQFF. The DNA for the CDR3 is TGTGCCAGCAGTTGGGGACTAAGTCGAAGTTCCGCGGGCCCCAGAGAGCAGTTCTTC.